The TCR beta chain under discussion was sequenced for a study of Ad26.COV2.S vaccination and SARS-CoV-2 variants. About the research overall: Ad26.COV2.S shots went into the muscle once or twice, 56 days apart. The study's findings and limits: Estimates derived from TCR breadth and depth analyses may have underestimated total T cell responses.

This CDR3 spans 16 amino acids. Germline CDR1 SGHRS, CDR2 YFSETQ. The J segment lost 5 bases and the V segment lost 5 bases, leaving 15 bases of the junction unmatched. Treatment defined: roughly 19 received Ad26.COV2.S at low or high dose, single or two shots; several received placebo; per-sample allocation not given. Collection of the samples took place on day 63 after the first injection of vaccine or placebo. The method was immunoSEQ multiplex PCR; TCRdb's version includes in-frame clones alone and lacks a portion of them. The repertoire includes around 250,000 clones, about 90% of them detected once, and around 3.5% sits in the top ten. As regards this clone: The antigen is not known.

The genes are TRBV5-1 and TRBJ2-7; 8 positions match TRBD1. The clonotype was recovered from a person aged 18-65 years who received the Ad26.COV2.S COVID-19 vaccine or a placebo. The sequences come from peripheral blood, collected in a trial of Ad26.COV2.S vaccine versus placebo. The CDR3 sequence: CASSGIMDGQGNEQYF. The CDR3 DNA reads TGCGCCAGCAGTGGCATCATGGACGGACAGGGCAACGAGCAGTACTTC.